This T cell receptor (beta chain) was found in a study of blood T cell repertoires in COVID-19. Study-level background: The cDNA or gDNA used as material had been derived from T cells, B-cell-depleted T cells, or PBMCs.

V lost 6 bases, J lost 10 bases, and 16 bases lay in between. The CDR3 runs to 14 residues. In germline, CDR1 is MNHEY, CDR2 SMNVEV (reference sequence). In the original workflow: Cell counts per sample came from amplifying reference gene primers. Sequencing used immunoSEQ multiplex PCR; TCRdb keeps in-frame clones, though not all of them. V, J and clone size derive from that table, while D and trimming were established from the DNA sequence. The sample lists over 100,000 clones; over 80% were seen once. The V call is TRBV27, the J call TRBJ1-6; a possible D gene is TRBD1 (6 bases). Sequencing was performed on peripheral blood. The receptor comes from a woman in her seventies with acute or convalescent COVID-19. In DNA, the CDR3 is TGTGCCAGCAGCCTGACAGGTCGGGAATCACCCCTCCACTTT. It encodes CASSLTGRESPLHF.